This T cell receptor beta chain was retrieved from a study of memory CD4+ T cells and cytomegalovirus serostatus (dated by TCRdb to between 2018 and 2021). Study-wide context: The cohort included around 33 healthy adults from Belgium, of whom 9 were CMV seropositive and approximately 24 were CMV seronegative. The study sequenced CD4+ memory TCRbeta repertoires of a Belgian cohort with known cytomegalovirus serostatus to replicate a published TCR-based CMV serostatus classifier.

What the work shows at the level of the full study, not this receptor alone: Only CD4+CD45RO+ memory cells were sequenced, in contrast to the original study, in which naive and memory CD4+ and CD8+ populations were covered. CMV serostatus prediction reached a median bootstrapped AUC of 0.95 with the original framework and 0.85 to 0.91 with a US-trained random forest. The original-framework classifier achieved a median bootstrapped AUC of approximately 0.94 with a 95% CI of 0.76-1.00 on the Belgian cohort. Among the 150 to 200 previously reported CMV-associated TCRbeta sequences, 60 to 85 showed up in the CD4+ memory repertoires, with each one found in between one and five individuals. The results were interpreted as suggesting that the CMV-associated TCR signature is largely present in the CD4+ memory repertoire.

Reading from cysteine to phenylalanine, the CDR3 counts 13 amino acids. Solely the CDR3 DNA is kept, with 39 bases framed from the first base. V is shortened by 4 bases, J by 6 bases, and the region joining them spans 10 bases. The germline V gene supplies CDR1 SNHLY and CDR2 FYNNEI. Single viable CD3+CD4+CD8-CD45RO+ cells were sorted as memory CD4+ T cells on a FACSAria II. CMV serostatus was determined using a Roche Elecsys assay that detects serum IgG against CMV pp150, pp28, p38 and p52. After thawing, total CD4+ T cells were enriched by positive selection with CD4 magnetic microbeads. The samples came from a different study that was designed specifically to examine the CD4+ T cell memory repertoire. Peripheral blood mononuclear cells were isolated and cryopreserved according to standard operating procedures, and serum was stored at -80 degrees C. CD3-PerCP (BW264/56), CD4-APC (RPA-T4), CD45RO-PE (UCHT1) and CD8-Pacific Orange (3B5) antibodies were used for staining, and non-viable cells were excluded with Sytox blue.

The Quick-DNA Microprep Kit was used to extract genomic DNA from the sorted cells. Amplification of TCRbeta DNA was done with the immunoSEQ hsTCRbeta kit, following the protocol from the manufacturer. An Illumina MiSeq instrument was used to sequence the TCRbeta libraries. In the paper's pipeline: After out-of-frame sequences were removed, under 2.5 million distinct TCRbeta sequences remained, averaging about 66,813 per individual. Each individual was scored according to the count of 164 previously reported CMV-associated TCRbeta sequences and the total productive distinct TCRbeta count. A beta-binomial model was reimplemented in Python, and random forests from scikit-learn, run with default parameters, were trained on data from the US cohort. On the Belgian cohort, classifier performance was reported as the median AUC, along with percentile confidence intervals, across 10,000 bootstrap iterations. Held by TCRdb, this immuneACCESS table contains in-frame sequences only and omits some clones. Under half of the omission traces to an unresolved V gene where checked; the cause of the rest is unknown. V and J calls and clone size come straight from that table; D and trimming were deduced from the DNA. In all, the sample holds about 57,000 clones, and under 80% of those were seen once. Jointly, the top ten make up about 0.86% of the sample.

Of note for this clone: The antigen this receptor binds is unknown. Qualities for individual bases were not recorded, and no much larger clone is one base off.

The chain is assembled from TRBV2 and TRBJ1-5; tentative D gene TRBD1, with 5 bases matching. The sample consisted of memory CD4+ T cells from blood. The sequence came from an adult in good health and CMV-seronegative. The nucleotides read TGTGCCAGCAGTGGGGGCTTGGGTCAGCCCCAGCATTTT. It is translated as CASSGGLGQPQHF.